This TCR beta chain comes out of a study of blood T cell repertoires in COVID-19. Looking at the study overall: Samples representing acute and convalescent COVID-19 were sourced from the United States, Italy and Spain. Sources were T cells, B-cell-depleted T cells, or PBMCs; the material itself was cDNA or gDNA.

In the study's own analysis: Reference gene primer amplification gave estimated nucleated cell counts. The table came from immunoSEQ multiplex PCR; TCRdb's copy has only in-frame clones and leaves some out. V and J calls and clone size are copied from that table; D and trimming were computed from the DNA. The sample has around 300,000 clones, around 81% seen once. The germline gives CDR1 MGHRA, CDR2 YSYEKL. This CDR3 has 17 amino acids. Germline trimming cut 0 bases from V and 3 bases from J; bases unmatched to any gene: 4. This clone appeared a few times. The source of this sequence is a woman in her 50s with active or convalescent COVID-19. The sample comprised peripheral blood. The V gene is TRBV4-1, the J gene TRBJ2-3; TRBD2 matches 12 bases. The CDR3 is CASSQDGGTSGTDTQYF. The CDR3 bases are TGCGCCAGCAGCCAAGATGGGGGGACTAGCGGGACAGATACGCAGTATTTT.